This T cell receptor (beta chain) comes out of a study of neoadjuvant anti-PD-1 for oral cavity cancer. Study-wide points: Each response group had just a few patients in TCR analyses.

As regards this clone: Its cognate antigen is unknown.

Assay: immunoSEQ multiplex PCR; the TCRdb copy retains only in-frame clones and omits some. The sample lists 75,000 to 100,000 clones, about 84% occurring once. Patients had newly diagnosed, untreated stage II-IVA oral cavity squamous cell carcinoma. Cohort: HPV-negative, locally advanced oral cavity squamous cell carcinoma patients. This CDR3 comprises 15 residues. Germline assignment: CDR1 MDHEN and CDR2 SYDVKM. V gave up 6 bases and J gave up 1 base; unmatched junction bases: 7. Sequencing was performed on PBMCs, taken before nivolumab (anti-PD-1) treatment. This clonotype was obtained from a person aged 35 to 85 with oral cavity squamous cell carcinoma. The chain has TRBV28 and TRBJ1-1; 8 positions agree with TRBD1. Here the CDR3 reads CASRTGQGGNTEAFF. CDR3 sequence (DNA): TGTGCCAGCAGGACCGGACAGGGTGGGAACACTGAAGCTTTCTTT.